This record concerns one TCR beta chain sequence. Its antigen is not yet known. This specimen belongs to a study of T cell clusters in autoimmune cytopenias (dated by TCRdb to the late 2010s). Turning to the overall study: Healthy donor controls had a mean age of around 52 years and a median age of roughly 64 years, with about half of the roughly 45 female. TRB sequencing reached a median depth of roughly 52,000 reads per sample and yielded a median of 2,350 distinct TRB clonotypes per sample. In autoimmune cytopenia patients, peripheral blood TRB and IGH repertoires were sequenced during active disease and over treatment follow-up, together with healthy, CLL and autoimmune hepatitis controls. The goal of the study was to determine whether autoimmune cytopenia patients have a disease-specific immune repertoire signature that could serve as a blood-based biomarker. For primary cytopenia, the controls were 25 age-matched healthy donors, and for secondary cytopenia, the controls were more than twelve age-matched CLL patients. The comparison group for autoimmune hepatitis repertoires was over 20 healthy donors matched for age and sex. Points the paper makes about the study in general: The T cell clusters were defined only in silico, and the functional role of the clusters still needed to be validated experimentally. The cluster-lack signature was not seen for secondary cytopenia versus CLL, apparently masked by the dominant lymphoma-associated repertoire. TRB repertoire shifts, with less even repertoires in secondary cytopenia and CLL, mostly reflected lymphoma bias rather than autoimmunity. Almost three-fold more exclusive TRB clusters were observed in healthy donors than in active autoimmune hepatitis patients, consistent with an autoimmunity-wide signature. A lack of physiological T cell clusters in primary autoimmune cytopenia patients was suggested by GLIPH, as 51 clusters were found to be exclusive to healthy donors versus about 16 exclusive to patients.

Multiplex PCR with a touch-down protocol amplified TRB rearrangements, with the TRB-A and TRB-B primer pools combined in a single tube. Illumina adapters and sample indices were attached to the amplicons through two consecutive PCR reactions using Phusion HS II polymerase. The amplicons were purified from gel with the NucleoSpin Gel and PCR Clean-up kit, after which the amplicons were quantified by Qubit and checked for quality on an Agilent 2100 Bioanalyzer. Libraries were sequenced on an Illumina MiSeq using 600-cycle, single-indexed, paired-end runs. The authors processed their data as follows. Alignment and assembly of TRB reads were performed with MiXCR version 2.1.12 and the default MiXCR reference library. A clone was defined by each unique CDR3 nucleotide sequence, and the analysis included only productive sequences with two or more reads. Repertoire diversity was assessed with alpha-parameterized diversity profiles (alpha 0 to 5), including the Shannon (alpha 1) and Simpson (alpha 2) indices, which were computed with an R script. Combinatorial TRB VJ usage was computed with the tcR package and compared between cohorts by principal component analysis with ade4. Using GLIPH, TCRbeta CDR3s were clustered on pairs of cohorts matched for age and read depth, and a Wilcoxon test was used to compare cluster frequencies. Through TCRdb reprocessing, the reads give one entry per CDR3 protein sequence; DNA is omitted. The V and J calls were determined by TCRdb, not by the authors. Per the sample table, the count is about 6,000 distinct CDR3 sequences. The leading ten clones occupy approximately 5.7% of the sample.

Each sample's TRB amplification started from about 250 ng of peripheral blood genomic DNA, which corresponds to tens of thousands of genome equivalents. The CDR3 holds 12 amino acids from the cysteine to the phenylalanine. No DNA appears here. The same data also contributed to another study, on T cell repertoires in aging, cancer and after chemotherapy. As that second paper reports: The donors fell into six age groups ranging from 30 or younger to 70 or older, and each group had at least three individuals. TCR repertoires from healthy donor controls were recorded over periods of several months to years and showed clear clonal overlap between repeated samplings. In total, the full dataset held about 8.8 million TCR reads. Compared with age-matched healthy donors, untreated patients with either hematological or solid cancers had significantly lower TCR diversity in the blood along with higher clonality. In healthy donors, the decline in TCR diversity with age was mainly due to loss of richness, whereas in cancer patients loss of evenness also played a role. An increase in median generation probability over the chemotherapy interval was observed in both cancer cohorts, suggesting that the repertoire was reconstituted through rebound thymic output. It was noted by the authors that conclusions about immunological memory after chemotherapy cannot be drawn from the repertoire data. The study profiled peripheral blood TCR beta repertoires from healthy donors and cancer patients to examine immunoaging and T cell reconstitution after chemotherapy. The cohort comprised 200 to 250 cancer patients, over 90 with hematological and over 110 with solid cancers, plus 95 healthy donors as a reference group. Processing of the TRB sequences was carried out with MiXCR versions 2.12 and 3.0.5. The repertoire metrics were Shannon diversity, evenness, clonality (calculated as one minus evenness), and diversity profiles parameterized by alpha from 0 to 5. The IGoR algorithm was used to calculate generation probabilities of clones in the paired pre- and post-chemotherapy samples.

The sequence links TRBV12-3 or TRBV12-4 to TRBJ1-2; TCRdb proposes TRBD1, but this gene call is untestable without DNA. This receptor was obtained from a human donor in good health. The sample was peripheral blood. The encoded CDR3 is CASARGGRGYTF.